The clone carrying this T cell receptor beta chain was seen a handful of times. Its antigen is not identified. This sample was taken from a study of CD4 T cells in relation to SARS-CoV-2 and coronaviruses. The CDR3 is 16 amino acids. The V and J ends lost 1 base and 2 bases, in that order; junction bases with no gene match: 6. From germline, CDR1 is MGHRA and CDR2 YSYEKL. Profiling relied on immunoSEQ multiplex PCR, and the TCRdb table lists in-frame clones only, not all of them. The data show 15,000 to 20,000 clones, roughly 82% seen once. Unexposed donor CD4+ T cells date from about 2011-2018, before the COVID-19 pandemic. Isolation of CD4+ T cells took place after about 9 days in culture. Cells permitting, SARS-CoV-2 S/N and four cold-coronavirus spikes were tested on unexposed-donor CD4+ T cells. On days 3 and 7, cultures got half fresh IL-2 medium.

The sequence derives from a human donor in good health. The sequenced material came from CD4+ T cells from PBMCs, cultured in vitro. V gene TRBV4-1 combines with J gene TRBJ2-7, with 9 positions matching TRBD2. CDR3: CASSQGTSETAYEQYF. The CDR3, as DNA: TGCGCCAGCAGCCAAGGGACTAGCGAGACCGCCTACGAGCAGTACTTC.